This T cell receptor beta chain was identified in a study of immune heterogeneity within non-small cell lung tumors. Per sample, about 600 ng of bulk tumor genomic DNA was the template used. From each primary tumor, several far-apart biopsies were obtained during surgery. Patients underwent curative surgery for non-small cell lung cancer (untreated and newly diagnosed). General study points: Within each patient, tumor sites shared identical dominant CDR3 beta clonotypes and also held site-unique high-frequency clones.

This CDR3 has 11 amino acids. Trimming cost V 1 base and J 4 bases, with 2 bases left between them. Per the germline V gene, CDR1 is DFQATT and CDR2 is SNEGSKA (reference sequence). TCR beta CDR3 regions came from multiplex PCR with 32 forward V and 13 reverse J primers. One entry per CDR3 protein results from TCRdb running MiXCR on the multiplex PCR reads. The repertoire consists of under 25,000 distinct CDR3 sequences, with approximately 30% occurring once and the leading ten covering more than 4%. This clonotype has just a few counts. What it binds is not known. This clonotype was sampled from a man aged 35-49 years with non-small cell lung cancer. Sample: lung tumor tissue. The chain uses TRBV20-1 and TRBJ1-3; D ambiguous. The CDR3 loop is CSARVGNTIYF. As DNA, the CDR3 is TGCAGTGCTAGAGTGGGAAACACCATATATTTT.